The clone carrying this T cell receptor (beta chain) was detected once. Its antigen is unidentified. This could be a read error, since a much larger clone is one nucleotide away. The germline CDR1 and CDR2 sequences are SQVTM and ANQGSEA. CDR3 length: 13 amino acids. The source of the sample is a study of T cells in Graves' hyperthyroidism and ophthalmopathy. Study-wide background: The initial diagnosis was the point when peripheral blood was collected, ahead of any treatment. Study-wide results and limits: Blood also held most thyroid clonotypes expanded beyond 0.001.

The TCR beta CDR3 regions underwent amplification using RNA transcripts as the source. In the first-round RT-PCR of the TCR CDR3, the HTBI primer set was used. TCRdb passed the multiplex PCR reads through MiXCR, listing each CDR3 protein once. The data contain fewer than 650,000 distinct CDR3 sequences, approximately 14% of them singletons. Drawn at first hyperthyroidism diagnosis, the blood sample preceded any ophthalmopathy symptoms. The J gene is TRBJ1-4, the V gene TRBV29-1; 7 nucleotides match TRBD1. The sequence came from a young woman with Graves' hyperthyroidism that later progressed to Graves' ophthalmopathy. Material: blood. CDR3 bases: TGCAGCGCCTCGACAGGGAGTAATGAAAAACTGCTTTTT. This translates into CSASTGSNEKLLF.